This is a list of T cell receptor beta chains from one sample in a study of blood T cell repertoires in COVID-19. The method was immunoSEQ multiplex PCR; TCRdb's version includes in-frame clones alone and lacks a portion of them. This table has about 110,000 clones, around 83% appearing once. Sequencing was done on a sample of peripheral blood. The receptors stem from a man between 65 and 85 years old with acute or convalescent COVID-19. Both conserved end residues are part of each CDR3. D genes are given only for firm matches. Size values are once, few and many counts, or a class for expanded clones, and some rows have none.

J gene	clone size	D gene	V gene	CDR3 DNA	CDR3 protein
TRBJ1-2	.	.	TRBV29-1	TGCAGCGTTTCCCAAACCACACACTATGGCTACACCTTC	CSVSQTTHYGYTF
TRBJ2-3	.	.	TRBV9	TGTGCCAGCAGCGCGGGACTCGGCACAGATACGCAGTATTTT	CASSAGLGTDTQYF
TRBJ2-5	.	TRBD1	TRBV5-1	TGCGCCAGCGGGGTACAAGGACAGGGGGCGGAGACCCAGTACTTC	CASGVQGQGAETQYF
TRBJ2-1	.	TRBD1	TRBV19	TGTGCCAGTAGTGGACAGGGGTGGATTGAGCAGTTCTTC	CASSGQGWIEQFF
TRBJ2-7	.	TRBD1	TRBV6-6	TGTGCCAGCAGTCCGACAGGGGTCTCCTACGAGCAGTACTTC	CASSPTGVSYEQYF
TRBJ2-2	.	.	TRBV4-1	TGCGCCAGCAGTGTCAGCGCGAACACCGGGGAGCTGTTTTTT	CASSVSANTGELFF
TRBJ2-7	.	.	TRBV7-9	TGTGCCAGCAGCTTGTGGGGGGTCTCCTACGAGCAGTACTTC	CASSLWGVSYEQYF
TRBJ2-1	.	TRBD2	TRBV18	TGTGCCAGCTCACCACCTAGCGGGGGGGTTTACAATGAGCAGTTCTTC	CASSPPSGGVYNEQFF
TRBJ1-4	.	TRBD1	TRBV18	TGTGCCAGCTCCTTCGGACAGGGGTTTAATGAAAAACTGTTTTTT	CASSFGQGFNEKLFF
TRBJ1-2	.	.	TRBV28	TGTGCCAGCAGGCCTCTCGACTCAACCGGGACATGGAAAGGCTACACCTTC	CASRPLDSTGTWKGYTF
TRBJ2-2	.	.	TRBV19	TGTGCCAGTAGTATCACAGGTGCGAACACCGGGGAGCTGTTTTTT	CASSITGANTGELFF
TRBJ2-3	.	TRBD2	TRBV7-9	TGTGCCAGCAGACCTGGACTAGGCTTGGCAGATACGCAGTATTTT	CASRPGLGLADTQYF
TRBJ1-4	.	.	TRBV3-1/TRBV3-2	TGTGCCAGCAGCCAATGGTCAGGGCAGAGACTGTTTTTT	CASSQWSGQRLFF
TRBJ2-3	.	.	TRBV5-1	TGCGCCAGCAGCTTGGGAGGGTTCACAGATACGCAGTATTTT	CASSLGGFTDTQYF
TRBJ2-3	.	.	TRBV6-4	TGTGCCAGCAGTGACTCGGGCAGTTCTAGCACAGATACGCAGTATTTT	CASSDSGSSSTDTQYF
TRBJ2-3	.	.	TRBV5-6	TGTGCCAGCAGCTTGATCTCAGATACGCAGTATTTT	CASSLISDTQYF
TRBJ2-1	.	TRBD2	TRBV18	TGTGCCAGCTCACCCCAATTGACCCTAGCGGGATCGGGGGAGCAGTTCTTC	CASSPQLTLAGSGEQFF
TRBJ1-6	few	.	TRBV5-6	TGTGCCAGCAGTCCAGGCGCTAATTCACCCCTCCACTTT	CASSPGANSPLHF
TRBJ2-2	.	TRBD2	TRBV5-6	TGTGCCAGCAGCTTGGCTCGGCTAGCGGGGGGGCCTGCCGGGGAGCTGTTTTTT	CASSLARLAGGPAGELFF
TRBJ2-2	.	TRBD2	TRBV10-1	TGCGCCAGCAGTGAGTTCTCCCGTAGCGGGGAGAACACCGGGGAGCTGTTTTTT	CASSEFSRSGENTGELFF
TRBJ2-6	.	.	TRBV29-1	TGCAGCGTTGCCCCCCCTTTATCCTCTGGGGCCAACGTCCTGACTTTC	CSVAPPLSSGANVLTF
TRBJ1-2	.	.	TRBV19	TGTGCCAGTAGTCTACAGGAAATTAACTATGGCTACACCTTC	CASSLQEINYGYTF
TRBJ2-3	.	.	TRBV27	TGTGCCAGCTCCGTGGGGGCCGGGGTTGATACGCAGTATTTT	CASSVGAGVDTQYF
TRBJ2-3	.	TRBD2	TRBV29-1	TGCAGCGTTGGACTAGCCGCAGATACGCAGTATTTT	CSVGLAADTQYF
TRBJ1-3	.	.	TRBV7-8	TGTGCCAGCAGCCCACTACGTTCCAGCTCTGGAAACACCATATATTTT	CASSPLRSSSGNTIYF
TRBJ1-4	.	.	TRBV7-2	TGTGCCAGCAGCTTCAAGAAAACATATGGTGAAGAAAAACTGTTTTTT	CASSFKKTYGEEKLFF
TRBJ2-7	.	TRBD1	TRBV19	TGTGCCAGTAGGCTGGGACAGGGTTTTGGGGAGCAGTACTTC	CASRLGQGFGEQYF
TRBJ2-1	.	.	TRBV27	TGTGCCAGCAGTTTATCTGTTCTAGCCTCCTACAATGAGCAGTTCTTC	CASSLSVLASYNEQFF
TRBJ1-2	.	TRBD1	TRBV2	TGTGCCAGCAGTGGGGCCGGGACAGGGGCTGGTGGCTACACCTTC	CASSGAGTGAGGYTF
TRBJ2-7	few	.	TRBV7-9	TGTGCCAGCAGCTTCTCGTCCTACGAGCAGTACTTC	CASSFSSYEQYF
TRBJ2-4	once	TRBD1	TRBV9	TGTGCCAGCAGCGTCGGACAGGGGTTGGACATTCAGTACTTC	CASSVGQGLDIQYF
TRBJ2-7	.	.	TRBV5-1	TGCGCCAGCAGCACTCCGGAGGGCGCCAAGTACTTC	CASSTPEGAKYF
TRBJ1-1	.	.	TRBV27	TGTGCCAGCAGTTTAGCAGAGAACACTGAAGCTTTCTTT	CASSLAENTEAFF
TRBJ1-1	.	TRBD1	TRBV7-3	TGTGCCAGCAGCTCCCAGGGGGGTAACACTGAAGCTTTCTTT	CASSSQGGNTEAFF
TRBJ2-7	.	TRBD2	TRBV27	TGTGCCAGCAGTTTATACGGGACTAGGGTCTACGAGCAGTACTTC	CASSLYGTRVYEQYF
TRBJ1-2	.	.	TRBV5-6	TGTGCCAGCCTGGCAGGGAAGGGGATCTATGGCTACACCTTC	CASLAGKGIYGYTF
TRBJ1-1	.	TRBD1	TRBV13	TGTGCCAGCAGCCTGCGACAGGGGGGAAACACTGAAGCTTTCTTT	CASSLRQGGNTEAFF
TRBJ2-1	.	.	TRBV6-2/TRBV6-3	TGTGCCAGCAGTCCCCAGGGAATTGAGCAGTTCTTC	CASSPQGIEQFF
TRBJ2-1	once	.	TRBV7-2	TGTGCCAGCAGCCCAGGACTATCCGGGAATGAGCAGTTCTTC	CASSPGLSGNEQFF
TRBJ2-7	.	.	TRBV28	TGTGCCAGCTCACTCGGGGCCTACGAGCAGTACTTC	CASSLGAYEQYF
TRBJ2-7	.	TRBD2	TRBV7-2	TGTGCCAGCACCCTAACCCCGGGAGGGGGCTACGAGCAGTACTTC	CASTLTPGGGYEQYF
TRBJ2-1	.	.	TRBV11-3	TGTGCCAGCAGCTTAGACAGCAATGAGCAGTTCTTC	CASSLDSNEQFF